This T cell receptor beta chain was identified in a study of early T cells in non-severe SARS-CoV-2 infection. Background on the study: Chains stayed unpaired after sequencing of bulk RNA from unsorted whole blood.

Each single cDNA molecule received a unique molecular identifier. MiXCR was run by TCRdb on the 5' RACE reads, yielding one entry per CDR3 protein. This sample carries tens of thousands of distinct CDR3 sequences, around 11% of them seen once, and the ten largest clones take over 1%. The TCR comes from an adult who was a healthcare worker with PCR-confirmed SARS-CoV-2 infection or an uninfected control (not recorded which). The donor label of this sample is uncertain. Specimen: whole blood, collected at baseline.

The CDR3 spells CSVEGVRSGKGYTF. The CDR3 DNA follows: TGCAGCGTTGAAGGGGTCCGCTCTGGGAAGGGCTACACCTTC. The gene calls are TRBV29-1 and TRBJ1-2, with D hard to call. The CDR3 runs 14 residues. Germline-derived CDR1 and CDR2 are SQVTM and ANQGSEA. V shed 1 base and J shed 8 bases, with 17 bases lying between them.